The rows below give T cell receptor beta chains drawn from one sample of a study of blood T cell repertoires in COVID-19. Measured with immunoSEQ multiplex PCR; TCRdb has only the in-frame clones, and not every one. The sample includes fewer than 300,000 clones, around 90% of them seen just once. The specimen sequenced was peripheral blood. These receptors originate from a man in his late teens or twenties with active or convalescent COVID-19. The CDR3 runs from the conserved cysteine through the conserved F or W. The order of the fields is clone size, V gene, CDR3 protein. Not all rows give a size; the values are once, few, many and, for expanded clones, a class.

>-|TRBV11-2
CASSHLKGAGNTIYF
>-|TRBV7-8
CASSTFVASDTQYF
>once|TRBV19
CASSPGQDYGYTF
>-|TRBV6-2/TRBV6-3
CASSYYWQYF
>-|TRBV7-5
CARSSGTENYGYTF
>few|TRBV29-1
CSVLLTDRGLGGYTF
>-|TRBV4-1
CASSQESRNYEQYF
>-|TRBV2
CASSDWGLGANVLTF
>-|TRBV10-3
CAISAQGRETQYF
>-|TRBV6-4
CASSDQAGEAGELFF
>once|TRBV9
CASSAGRRGPASDEQFF
>-|TRBV29-1
CSVGRGNHEQYF
>once|TRBV5-4
CASSFDRANEKLFF
>-|TRBV29-1
CSGTSGTGITEAFF
>-|TRBV3-1/TRBV3-2
CASSLQGHGNTIYF
>-|TRBV27
CASRLAGVENTGELFF
>-|TRBV7-9
CASSTPGQGITEAFF
>-|TRBV24-1
CARPNTEAFF
>-|TRBV4-1
CASSQDRTSSETQYF
>-|TRBV4-1
CASSQERDQGPQHF
>few|TRBV19
CASRDYYNEQFF
>-|TRBV6-5
CASSLHGQAKRTLHF
>-|TRBV19
CASSISSISPEQFF
>once|TRBV5-6
CASSLAVGGEAFF
>-|TRBV7-9
CASSTGTGRGPINYGYTF
>once|TRBV9
CASSAGTSGVYTQYF
>once|TRBV14
CASSAIQYNEQFF
>-|TRBV7-2
CASSLWLSGVLSDTQYF
>-|TRBV7-8
CASSTQTGDHYEQYF
>-|TRBV2
CASSEGRRNTEAFF
>-|TRBV5-1
CASSLRDRGIGGYTF
>once|TRBV19
CAAEPTGAYGYTF
>-|TRBV21-1
CASNPPGQGNEKLFF
>few|TRBV29-1
CSVGTGTEKLFF
>-|TRBV5-6
CASSLEGANTQYF
>once|TRBV3-1/TRBV3-2
CASSPFLILGWDRGEQFF
>-|TRBV7-3
CASSGGGRVTDTQYF
>few|TRBV6-2/TRBV6-3
CASSYEARGTEAFF
>-|TRBV7-9
CASSLEGGVTEAFF
>-|TRBV21-1
CASSKGPGGSDSNQPQHF
>-|TRBV15
CATSRGRVYFPLEAGNTIYF
>many|TRBV6-5
CASSPTGYEGYTF
>-|TRBV7-9
CASSFPPWRTVNTEAFF
>-|TRBV2
CASSQGGTEAFF
>once|TRBV15
CATSRDLGAGNTIYF
>-|TRBV12-3/TRBV12-4
CASRLGQKETQYF
>-|TRBV6-5
CASSYAGLHQPQHF
>-|TRBV12-3/TRBV12-4
CASSSLRTEAFF